These T cell receptor beta chains were read from a single sample in a study of cytomegalovirus exposure and HLA in healthy donors. TCRdb's table, derived via immunoSEQ multiplex PCR, lists solely in-frame clones and lacks some. The sample shows 160,000 or so clones, roughly 80% of them seen only once. The specimen was PBMCs. These receptors all come from a man between 25 and 39 years old in good health and CMV-seronegative. CDR3s include the opening cysteine and the closing phenylalanine or tryptophan.

V,J,length,CDR3
TRBV7-9,TRBJ1-1,14,CASPLLQGPTEAFF
TRBV11-2,TRBJ1-2,13,CASSPGAQYGYTF
TRBV20-1,TRBJ1-3,11,CSGFRGNTIYF
TRBV6-1,TRBJ1-2,15,CASSPKLGRGYGYTF
TRBV19,TRBJ1-1,15,CASSIEPGMDTEAFF
TRBV30,TRBJ1-1,11,CACRHGTGAFF
TRBV6-6,TRBJ2-7,14,CASSYTGPSYEQYF
TRBV6-5,TRBJ2-7,14,CASSYIRGSDEQYF
TRBV7-9,TRBJ2-1,13,CASNPGAYNEQFF
TRBV7-6,TRBJ2-2,14,CASSPETGSGELFF
TRBV28,TRBJ2-7,14,CASRAGLLSYEQYF
TRBV6-1,TRBJ1-5,15,CASSYRDFSNQPQHF
TRBV7-9,TRBJ1-2,15,CASSLAFDRGHGYTF
TRBV5-4,TRBJ2-7,13,CASSLPGDYEQYF
TRBV19,TRBJ2-5,15,CASSISVLAQETQYF
TRBV19,TRBJ2-1,13,CASSIDTHNEQFF
TRBV5-1,TRBJ1-1,17,CASSHGGRMVPGYEAFF
TRBV28,TRBJ2-5,10,CASQRETQYF
TRBV28,TRBJ2-7,17,CASSTREAGGGSYEQYF
TRBV7-9,TRBJ1-4,15,CASSSRDKGNEKLFF
TRBV6-6,TRBJ2-1,13,CATRTSGDNEQFF
TRBV7-3,TRBJ2-7,14,CASSPRDRSYEQYF
TRBV10-3,TRBJ2-1,12,CAVLEETNEQFF
TRBV28,TRBJ2-3,16,CASSYPPGLATDTQYF
TRBV23-1,TRBJ1-5,15,CASSRRVAPAQPQHF
TRBV5-1,TRBJ2-2,17,CASSLEGAGLITGELFF
TRBV28,TRBJ1-3,15,CASSSDRSSGNTIYF
TRBV5-1,TRBJ2-1,17,CASSSGLAGGLYNEQFF
TRBV6-6,TRBJ1-2,11,CASSLGSGYTF
TRBV28,TRBJ2-2,17,CASSPGTSGRATGELFF
TRBV6-8,TRBJ2-2,13,CASQAGVSGELFF
TRBV11-2,TRBJ2-7,17,CASSLGGTTLGNYEQYF
TRBV15,TRBJ1-4,14,CATSRSGVDEKLFF
TRBV5-4,TRBJ2-3,15,CASSRSAVSTDTQYF
TRBV7-9,TRBJ2-1,12,CASSLEAGEEFF
TRBV7-2,TRBJ2-7,14,CASSLVVQDYEQYF
TRBV6-5,TRBJ1-1,13,CASRYLWNTEAFF
TRBV11-2,TRBJ2-3,16,CASSPIGGAGWDTQYF
TRBV28,TRBJ2-7,15,CASSSYRTGDYEQYF
TRBV30,TRBJ2-1,11,CACDRPNEQFF
TRBV7-6,TRBJ2-1,14,CASSWTTNYNEQFF
TRBV11-2,TRBJ2-7,15,CASSSWGVLQSEQYF
TRBV2,TRBJ2-7,14,CASSEQVDIYEQYF
TRBV4-3,TRBJ1-1,16,CASSQPSGGGSIEAFF
TRBV19,TRBJ2-1,15,CASSPTYSSYNEQFF
TRBV5-6,TRBJ2-1,15,CASSLMDRVVVEQFF
TRBV18,TRBJ1-5,13,CASSPHEDQPQHF
TRBV10-1,TRBJ2-7,11,CASSQGVEQYF
TRBV28,TRBJ2-7,11,CASLGGRGQYF
TRBV13,TRBJ1-5,14,CASSSGQFNQPQHF
TRBV6-5,TRBJ1-1,13,CASSRGGNTEAFF
TRBV29-1,TRBJ2-2,15,CSVRFGETNTGELFF
TRBV7-6,.,13,CASSRGHPYEQYF
TRBV28,TRBJ1-2,12,CASSFPSYGYTF
TRBV25-1,TRBJ2-1,14,CASSDLQGSDEQFF
TRBV11-1,TRBJ1-2,13,CASSLRGLNGYTF
TRBV7-3,TRBJ2-5,14,CASSLSGVGETQYF
TRBV30,TRBJ1-6,13,CACRQEYNSPLHF
TRBV4-3,TRBJ1-5,17,CASSQDVGSGADQPQHF
TRBV5-6,TRBJ2-5,15,CASSYLGQRWETQYF